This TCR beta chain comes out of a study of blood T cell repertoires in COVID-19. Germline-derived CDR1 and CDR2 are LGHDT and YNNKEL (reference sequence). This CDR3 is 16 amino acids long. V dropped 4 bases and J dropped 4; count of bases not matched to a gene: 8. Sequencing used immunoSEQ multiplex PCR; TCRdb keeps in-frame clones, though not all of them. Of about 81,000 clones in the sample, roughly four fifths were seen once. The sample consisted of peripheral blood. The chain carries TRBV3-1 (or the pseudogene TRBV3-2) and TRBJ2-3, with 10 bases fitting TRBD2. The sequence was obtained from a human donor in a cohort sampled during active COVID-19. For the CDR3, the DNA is TGTGCCAGCAGCCTCTTTAGCGGGGGGCCCCCAGATACGCAGTATTTT. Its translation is CASSLFSGGPPDTQYF.